This T cell receptor beta chain was identified in a study of blood T cell repertoires in COVID-19. As for the study in general: Samples of COVID-19 (acute and convalescent) were obtained from the United States, Italy and Spain.

Profiling relied on immunoSEQ multiplex PCR, and the TCRdb table lists in-frame clones only, not all of them. Found here are around 200,000 clones, 75% to 90% of them singletons; the top ten hold around 4.5%. Germline CDR1 is KGHSH and CDR2 is LQKENI. CDR3 length equals 16 residues. V lost 6 bases and J lost 0, with 18 bases in between. Sequencing was carried out using PBMCs or T cells enriched from blood (not recorded which). The chain combines TRBV18 with TRBJ2-7; unclear D gene. The source of this sequence is a woman in her twenties or thirties who had been exposed to COVID-19. The CDR3 DNA reads as TGTGCCAGCTCCCTCACCGGTGGCGGTTTCTCCTACGAGCAGTACTTC. This codes for CASSLTGGGFSYEQYF.